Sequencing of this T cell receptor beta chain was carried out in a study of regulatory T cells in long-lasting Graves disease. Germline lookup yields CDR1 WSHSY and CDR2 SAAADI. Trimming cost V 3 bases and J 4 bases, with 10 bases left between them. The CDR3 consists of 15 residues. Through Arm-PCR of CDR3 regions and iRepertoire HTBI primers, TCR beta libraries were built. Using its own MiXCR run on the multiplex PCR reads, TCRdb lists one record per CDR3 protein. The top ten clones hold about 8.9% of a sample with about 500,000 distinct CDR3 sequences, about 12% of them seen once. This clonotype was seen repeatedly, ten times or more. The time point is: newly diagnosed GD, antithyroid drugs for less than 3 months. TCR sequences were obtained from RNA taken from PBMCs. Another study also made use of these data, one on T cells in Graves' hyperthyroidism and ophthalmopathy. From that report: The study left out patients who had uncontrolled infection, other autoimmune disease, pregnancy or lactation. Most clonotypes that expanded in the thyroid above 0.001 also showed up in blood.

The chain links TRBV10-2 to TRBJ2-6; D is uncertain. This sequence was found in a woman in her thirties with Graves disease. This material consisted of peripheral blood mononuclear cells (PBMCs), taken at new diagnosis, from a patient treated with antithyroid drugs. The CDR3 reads CASSDGMSGANVLTF. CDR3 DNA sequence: TGCGCCAGCAGTGATGGCATGTCCGGGGCCAACGTCCTGACTTTC.